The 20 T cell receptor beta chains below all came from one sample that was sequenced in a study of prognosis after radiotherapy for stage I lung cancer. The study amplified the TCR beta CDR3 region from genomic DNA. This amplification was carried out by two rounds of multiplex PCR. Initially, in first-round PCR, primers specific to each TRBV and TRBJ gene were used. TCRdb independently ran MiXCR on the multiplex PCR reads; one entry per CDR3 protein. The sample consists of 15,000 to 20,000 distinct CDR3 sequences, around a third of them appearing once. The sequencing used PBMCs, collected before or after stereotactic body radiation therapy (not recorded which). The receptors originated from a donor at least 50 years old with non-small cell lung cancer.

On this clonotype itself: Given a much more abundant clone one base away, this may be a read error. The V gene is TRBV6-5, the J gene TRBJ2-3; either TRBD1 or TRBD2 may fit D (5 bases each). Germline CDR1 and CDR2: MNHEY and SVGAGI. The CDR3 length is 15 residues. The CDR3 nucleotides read TGTGCCAACAGTTACAGTAAGAGGGGCGCAGATACGCAGTATTTT. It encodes CANSYSKRGADTQYF.

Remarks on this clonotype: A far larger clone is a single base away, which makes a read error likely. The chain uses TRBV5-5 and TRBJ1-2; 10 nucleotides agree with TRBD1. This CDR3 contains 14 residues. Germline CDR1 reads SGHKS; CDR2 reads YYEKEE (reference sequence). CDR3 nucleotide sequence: TGCGCCAACAGCCAGGGACAGGGGAACTATGGCTACACCTTC. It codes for CANSQGQGNYGYTF.

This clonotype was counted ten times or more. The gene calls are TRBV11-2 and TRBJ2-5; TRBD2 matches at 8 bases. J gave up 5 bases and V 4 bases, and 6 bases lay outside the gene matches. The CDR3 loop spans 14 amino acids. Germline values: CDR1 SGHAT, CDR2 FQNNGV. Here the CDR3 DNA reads TGTGCCAGCAGCTCCGGGACTAGTGGCGAGACCCAGTACTTC. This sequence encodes CASSSGTSGETQYF.

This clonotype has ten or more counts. The CDR3 sequence: CASSRQTGFDEQFF. The CDR3, as DNA: TGTGCCAGCAGCCGGCAGACAGGGTTCGATGAGCAGTTCTTC. The chain uses TRBV6-1 and TRBJ2-1; 7 nucleotides agree with TRBD1. There are 14 residues in the CDR3. Germline V CDR1 and CDR2: MNHNS, SASEGT. After removal of 6 bases from V and 8 bases from J, the junction contained 10 bases not matched to a gene.

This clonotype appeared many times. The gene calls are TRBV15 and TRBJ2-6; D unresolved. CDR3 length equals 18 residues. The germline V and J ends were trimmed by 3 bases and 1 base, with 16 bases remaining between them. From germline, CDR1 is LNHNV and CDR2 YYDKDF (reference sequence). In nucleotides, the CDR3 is TGTGCCACCAGCAGCTCCCAAAATGGGGTTTCTGGGGCCAACGTCCTGACTTTC. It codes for CATSSSQNGVSGANVLTF.

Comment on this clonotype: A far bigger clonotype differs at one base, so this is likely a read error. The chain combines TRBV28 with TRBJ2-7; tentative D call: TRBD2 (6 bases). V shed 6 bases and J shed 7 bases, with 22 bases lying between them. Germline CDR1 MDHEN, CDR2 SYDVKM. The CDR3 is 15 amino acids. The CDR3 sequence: CASRTSGPSYNEQYF. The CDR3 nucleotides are TGTGCCAGCAGAACAAGCGGGCCCTCCTACAATGAGCAGTACTTC.

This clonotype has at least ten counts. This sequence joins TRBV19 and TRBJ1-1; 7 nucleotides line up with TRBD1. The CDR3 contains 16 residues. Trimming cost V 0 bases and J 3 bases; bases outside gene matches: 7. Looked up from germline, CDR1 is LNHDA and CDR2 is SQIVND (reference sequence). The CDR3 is CASSIEGTAYYTEAFF. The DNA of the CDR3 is TGTGCCAGTAGTATAGAGGGGACAGCATACTACACTGAAGCTTTCTTT.

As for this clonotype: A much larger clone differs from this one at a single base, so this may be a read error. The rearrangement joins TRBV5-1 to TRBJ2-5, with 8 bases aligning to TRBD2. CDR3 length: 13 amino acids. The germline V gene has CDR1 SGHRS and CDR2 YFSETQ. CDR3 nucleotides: TGCGCCGGCAGCTCCAGCGGGGGAAAGACCCAGTACTTC. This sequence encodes CAGSSSGGKTQYF. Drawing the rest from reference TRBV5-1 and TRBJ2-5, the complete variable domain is KAGVTQTPRYLIKTRGQQVTLSCSPISGHRSVSWYQQTPGQGLQFLFEYFSETQRNKGNFPGRFSGRQFSNSRSEMNVSTLELGDSALYLCAGSSSGGKTQYFGPGTRLLVL.

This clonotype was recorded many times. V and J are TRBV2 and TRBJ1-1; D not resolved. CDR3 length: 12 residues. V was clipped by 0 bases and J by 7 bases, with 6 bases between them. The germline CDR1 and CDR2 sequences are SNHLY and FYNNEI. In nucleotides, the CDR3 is TGTGCCAGCAGTGAAGCTGGCAGTGAAGCTTTCTTT. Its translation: CASSEAGSEAFF.

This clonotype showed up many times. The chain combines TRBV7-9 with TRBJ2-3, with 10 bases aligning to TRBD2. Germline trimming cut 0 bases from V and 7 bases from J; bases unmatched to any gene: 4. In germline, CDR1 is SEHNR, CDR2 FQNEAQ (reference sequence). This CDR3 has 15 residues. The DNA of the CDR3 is TGTGCCAGCAGCTTAGCTACTAGCGGGACCCATACGCAGTATTTT. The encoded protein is CASSLATSGTHTQYF.

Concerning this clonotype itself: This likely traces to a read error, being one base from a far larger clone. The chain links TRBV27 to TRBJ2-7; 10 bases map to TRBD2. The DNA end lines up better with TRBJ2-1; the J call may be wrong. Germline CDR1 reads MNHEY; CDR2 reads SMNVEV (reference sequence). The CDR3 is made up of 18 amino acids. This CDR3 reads CASSRPTSGLASYNEQFF. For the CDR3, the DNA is TGTGCCAGCAGTCGCCCGACTAGCGGGTTGGCCTCCTACAATGAGCAGTTCTTC.

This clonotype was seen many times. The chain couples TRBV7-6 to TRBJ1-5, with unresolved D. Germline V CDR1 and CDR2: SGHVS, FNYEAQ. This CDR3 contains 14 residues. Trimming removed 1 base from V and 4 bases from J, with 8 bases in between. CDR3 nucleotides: TGTGCCAGCAGCTTAGATAGCGGGAATCAGCCCCAGCATTTT. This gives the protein CASSLDSGNQPQHF.

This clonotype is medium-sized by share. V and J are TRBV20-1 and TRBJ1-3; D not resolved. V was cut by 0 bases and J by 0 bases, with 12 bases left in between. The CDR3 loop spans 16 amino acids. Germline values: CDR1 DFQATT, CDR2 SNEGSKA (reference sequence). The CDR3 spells CSARDLGGSSGNTIYF. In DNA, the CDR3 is TGCAGTGCTAGAGATCTTGGAGGGAGCTCTGGAAACACCATATATTTT.

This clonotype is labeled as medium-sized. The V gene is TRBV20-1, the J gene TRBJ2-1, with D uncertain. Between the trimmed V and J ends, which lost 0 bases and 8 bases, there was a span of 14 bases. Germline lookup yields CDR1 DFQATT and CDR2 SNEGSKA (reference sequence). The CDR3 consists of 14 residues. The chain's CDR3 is CSARDVTKGYEQFF. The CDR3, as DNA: TGCAGTGCTAGAGATGTTACCAAAGGCTATGAGCAGTTCTTC.

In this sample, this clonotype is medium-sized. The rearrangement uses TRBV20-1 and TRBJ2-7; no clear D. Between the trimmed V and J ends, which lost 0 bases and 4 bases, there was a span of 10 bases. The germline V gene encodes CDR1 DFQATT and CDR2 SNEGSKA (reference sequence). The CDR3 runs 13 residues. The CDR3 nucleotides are TGCAGTGCTAGAGACCGGGCAGTATACGAGCAGTACTTC. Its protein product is CSARDRAVYEQYF.

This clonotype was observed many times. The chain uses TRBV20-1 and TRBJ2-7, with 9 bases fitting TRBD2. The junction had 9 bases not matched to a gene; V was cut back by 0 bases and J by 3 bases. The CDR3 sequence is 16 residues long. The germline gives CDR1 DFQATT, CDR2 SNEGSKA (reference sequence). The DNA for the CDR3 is TGCAGTGCTAGAGAGTATACGACTAGCGGAAACTACGAGCAGTACTTC. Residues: CSAREYTTSGNYEQYF.

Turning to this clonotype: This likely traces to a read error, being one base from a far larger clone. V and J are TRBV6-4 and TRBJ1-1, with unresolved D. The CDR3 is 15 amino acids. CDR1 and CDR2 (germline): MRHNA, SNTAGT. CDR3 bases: TGTGCCAGCAGTTACTCGGGAGTCTGGGCCACTGAAGCTTTATTT. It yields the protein CASSYSGVWATEALF.

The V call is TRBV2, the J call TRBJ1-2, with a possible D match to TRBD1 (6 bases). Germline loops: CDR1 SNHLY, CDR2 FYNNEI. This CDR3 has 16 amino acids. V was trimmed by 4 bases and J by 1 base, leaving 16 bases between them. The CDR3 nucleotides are TGTGCCAGCAGTGTTTCAGGGGCGTTGTGTAACTATGGCTACACCTTC. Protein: CASSVSGALCNYGYTF.

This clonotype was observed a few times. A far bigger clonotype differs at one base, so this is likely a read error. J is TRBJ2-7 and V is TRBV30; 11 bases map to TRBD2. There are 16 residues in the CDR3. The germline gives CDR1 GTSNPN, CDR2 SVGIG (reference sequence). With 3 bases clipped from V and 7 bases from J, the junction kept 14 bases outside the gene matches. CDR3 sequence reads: CAWSLLAGVEYNEQYF. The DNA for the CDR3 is TGTGCCTGGAGCCTACTAGCGGGAGTGGAGTACAATGAGCAGTACTTC. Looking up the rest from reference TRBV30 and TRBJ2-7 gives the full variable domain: SQTIHQWPATLVQPVGSPLSLECTVEGTSNPNLYWYRQAAGRGLQLLFYSVGIGQISSEVPQNLSASRPQDRQFILSSKKLLLSDSGFYLCAWSLLAGVEYNEQYFGPGTRLTVT.

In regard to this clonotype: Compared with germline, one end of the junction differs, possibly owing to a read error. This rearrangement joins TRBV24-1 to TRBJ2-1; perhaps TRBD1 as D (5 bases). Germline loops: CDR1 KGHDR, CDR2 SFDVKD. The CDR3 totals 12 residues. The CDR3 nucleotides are TGTGCCGCCAGTGATCAGGACATGAAGCAGTTCTTC. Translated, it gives CAASDQDMKQFF.